The clone carrying this T cell receptor beta chain was detected once. This entry is derived from a study of blood T cell repertoires in COVID-19. Study summary: Sources were T cells, B-cell-depleted T cells, or PBMCs; the material itself was cDNA or gDNA.

V shed 0 bases, J shed 6 bases, and the junction held 7 bases outside the gene matches. CDR3 length: 16 residues. Germline V gene data show CDR1 as SGHRS and CDR2 as YFSETQ. Generated by immunoSEQ multiplex PCR, the TCRdb table keeps only in-frame clones and is missing some. The sample contains around 250,000 clones, over 70% of which appear only once. The receptor's source is a woman aged 65 to 85 with COVID-19, enrolled during active disease. Sequenced material: peripheral blood. The chain joins TRBV5-1 to TRBJ1-2, with TRBD1 matching over 11 bases. The CDR3 here is CASSLAPGTGGDGYTF. The CDR3 nucleotides read TGCGCCAGCAGCTTGGCCCCCGGGACAGGGGGAGATGGCTACACCTTC.